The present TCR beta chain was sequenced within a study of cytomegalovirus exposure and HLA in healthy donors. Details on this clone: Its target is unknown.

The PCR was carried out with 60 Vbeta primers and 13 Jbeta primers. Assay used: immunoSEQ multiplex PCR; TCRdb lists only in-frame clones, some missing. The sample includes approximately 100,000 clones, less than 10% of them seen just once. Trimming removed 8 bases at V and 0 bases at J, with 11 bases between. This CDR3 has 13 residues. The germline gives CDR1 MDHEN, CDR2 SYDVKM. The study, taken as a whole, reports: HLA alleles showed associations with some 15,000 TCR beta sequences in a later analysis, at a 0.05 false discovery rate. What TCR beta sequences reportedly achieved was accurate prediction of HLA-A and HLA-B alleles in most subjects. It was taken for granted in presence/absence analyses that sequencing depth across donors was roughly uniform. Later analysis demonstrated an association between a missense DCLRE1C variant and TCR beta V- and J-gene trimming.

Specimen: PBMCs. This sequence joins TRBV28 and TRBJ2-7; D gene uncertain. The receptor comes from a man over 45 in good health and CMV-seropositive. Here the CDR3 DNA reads TGTGCCAGCGCTTTAGTGTCCTCCTACGAGCAGTACTTC. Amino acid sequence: CASALVSSYEQYF.